These 19 T cell receptor beta chains share one sample of origin, sequenced in a study of T cell changes during pregnancy in multiple sclerosis. TCRdb keeps only in-frame clones here, not all; method: immunoSEQ multiplex PCR. The top ten clones hold over 3% of a sample with fewer than 110,000 clones, 91% of them seen once. The sample in question was peripheral blood, obtained in the second trimester of pregnancy. The origin of the receptors is a female donor with multiple sclerosis, enrolled in a pregnancy study.

The J gene is TRBJ1-1, the V gene TRBV10-3; a weak D match, TRBD1 (6 bases). Germline CDR1 reads ENHRY; CDR2 reads SYGVKD. CDR3 length: 14 amino acids. Trimming stripped 3 bases from V and 3 bases from J, with 11 bases between. CDR3 region: CAISEQGVDTEAFF. The CDR3 region has the DNA TGTGCCATCAGTGAACAGGGCGTGGACACTGAAGCTTTCTTT.

The gene calls are TRBV5-1 and TRBJ2-1, with TRBD1 matching over 10 bases. Germline CDR1 and CDR2: SGHRS and YFSETQ. This CDR3 contains 14 residues. V trimming: 2 bases; J trimming: 10 bases; junction bases outside the gene matches: 6. The CDR3 DNA sequence: TGCGCCAGCAGCTTAGGGACAGGGGTCCGCGAGCAGTTCTTC. Its translation is CASSLGTGVREQFF.

The chain couples TRBV4-1 to TRBJ2-1; possible D gene TRBD2, 6 bases. The CDR3 loop spans 13 amino acids. V lost 4 bases and J lost 8, with 12 bases in between. CDR1 is MGHRA, CDR2 YSYEKL, per germline. CDR3 nucleotides: TGCGCCAGCAGCCCCAGACTAGAGGATGAGCAGTTCTTC. As protein: CASSPRLEDEQFF.

This sequence joins TRBV5-1 and TRBJ2-2; tentatively, D is TRBD1 (5 bases). V gave up 3 bases and J gave up 0 bases, with 12 bases separating them. The CDR3 is 16 amino acids. Germline loops: CDR1 SGHRS, CDR2 YFSETQ. The DNA of the CDR3 is TGCGCCAGCAGCTCAGGGAATTTTGCGAACACCGGGGAGCTGTTTTTT. Translated, it gives CASSSGNFANTGELFF.

This clone was picked up one time. This sequence joins TRBV5-1 and TRBJ2-2; 9 bases map to TRBD1. The J segment lost 4 bases and the V segment lost 4 bases, leaving 8 bases of the junction unmatched. Per germline, CDR1 SGHRS and CDR2 YFSETQ. The CDR3 runs 16 residues. The CDR3 loop reads CASSRGTGRSTGELFF. CDR3 coding DNA: TGCGCCAGCAGCCGAGGGACAGGGAGAAGCACCGGGGAGCTGTTTTTT.

J is TRBJ2-3 and V is TRBV4-1; 9 bases are a match to TRBD2. The J segment lost 4 bases and the V segment lost 6 bases, leaving 14 bases of the junction unmatched. The CDR3 loop spans 17 amino acids. Germline CDR1 reads MGHRA; CDR2 reads YSYEKL. CDR3 loop: CASRPLHLSGSADTQYF. CDR3 bases: TGCGCCAGCAGACCACTTCACCTTAGCGGGAGTGCAGATACGCAGTATTTT.

This chain uses TRBV19 with TRBJ1-1; D remains ambiguous. Germline CDR1 and CDR2: LNHDA and SQIVND (reference sequence). The V end was cut by 7 bases, the J end by 5 bases, with 11 bases between. CDR3 length: 12 residues. The CDR3 here is CASMARVTEAFF. DNA of the CDR3: TGTGCCAGTATGGCGAGGGTGACTGAAGCTTTCTTT. Complete variable domain (other parts from reference TRBV19 and TRBJ1-1): DGGITQSPKYLFRKEGQNVTLSCEQNLNHDAMYWYRQDPGQGLRLIYYSQIVNDFQKGDIAEGYSVSREKKESFPLTVTSAQKNPTAFYLCASMARVTEAFFGQGTRLTVV.

This chain joins TRBV6-6 and TRBJ2-5; D unclear. Germline V gives CDR1 MNHNY, CDR2 SVGAGI (reference sequence). The V and J ends lost 2 bases and 5 bases respectively, with 9 bases between them. CDR3 size: 13 residues. The CDR3 loop is CASSYGKQETQYF. Written as DNA, the CDR3 is TGTGCCAGCAGTTACGGCAAACAGGAGACCCAGTACTTC.

V usage is TRBV5-4 and J usage is TRBJ2-3, with D maybe TRBD2 (6 bases). Germline V gives CDR1 SGHNT, CDR2 YYREEE (reference sequence). V was clipped by 4 bases and J by 1 base, with 22 bases between them. This CDR3 contains 18 residues. CDR3 in DNA: TGTGCCAGCAGCACACCTCGGGGAGGAGGGGTCGGCACAGATACGCAGTATTTT. Translation: CASSTPRGGGVGTDTQYF.

This chain links TRBV6-6 with TRBJ2-3; TRBD1 is a possible D gene (7 bases). Trimming took off 6 bases at V and 3 bases at J, with 16 bases between the two ends. The CDR3 length is 15 residues. The germline gives CDR1 MNHNY, CDR2 SVGAGI (reference sequence). The CDR3 nucleotides are TGTGCCAGCAGCCCAGGGGGGAGCAGAACAGATACGCAGTATTTT. Its protein product is CASSPGGSRTDTQYF.

The chain links TRBV28 to TRBJ2-1; TRBD2 aligns across 9 bases. In germline, CDR1 is MDHEN, CDR2 SYDVKM. V lost 11 bases and J lost 0; bases outside the gene matches: 8. The CDR3 spans 15 residues. For the CDR3, the DNA is TGTGCCGGGGCGGGGGGGGAGAGCTCCTACAATGAGCAGTTCTTC. It specifies CAGAGGESSYNEQFF.

The V and J genes are TRBV6-5 and TRBJ1-1; the D gene is possibly TRBD1 (6 bases). CDR3 length equals 13 residues. From germline, CDR1 is MNHEY and CDR2 SVGAGI. V was pared by 10 bases and J by 8 bases, with 20 bases between. The CDR3 DNA is TGTGCCACACGGTTGACAGGACTCCGAGAAGCTTTCTTT. It translates to CATRLTGLREAFF.

The rearrangement joins TRBV28 to TRBJ2-7; a possible D gene is TRBD2 (5 bases). Germline CDR1 reads MDHEN; CDR2 reads SYDVKM. V was cut by 6 bases and J by 6 bases, with 15 bases left in between. The CDR3 is 13 residues long. CDR3 nucleotide sequence: TGTGCCAGCAGAGCGGCGGGCACTCGCGAGCAGTACTTC. Translating it yields CASRAAGTREQYF.

The chain couples TRBV30 to TRBJ2-5; 12 bases line up with TRBD2. The germline gives CDR1 GTSNPN, CDR2 SVGIG (reference sequence). Unmatched junction bases numbered 9, after V lost 5 bases and J lost 5 bases. The length of the CDR3 is 15 residues. In nucleotides, the CDR3 is TGTGCCTGGGGTGGGCCTAGCGGGAGGGGGGAGACCCAGTACTTC. This translates into CAWGGPSGRGETQYF.

The chain's CDR3 is CASSLSLAGETQYF. The DNA for the CDR3 is TGTGCCAGCAGTTTATCTCTAGCGGGAGAGACCCAGTACTTC. The V call is TRBV28, the J call TRBJ2-5; TRBD2 aligns across 8 bases. V lost 1 base and J lost 4; bases outside the gene matches: 2. The CDR3 runs to 14 residues. The germline gives CDR1 MDHEN, CDR2 SYDVKM.

The rearrangement uses TRBV28 and TRBJ1-5; a possible D gene is TRBD1 (5 bases). V gave up 9 bases and J gave up 7 bases, with 22 bases separating them. The CDR3 is 15 amino acids. Looked up from germline, CDR1 is MDHEN and CDR2 is SYDVKM. CDR3 in amino acids: CASQFSGGGNQPQHF. The CDR3, as DNA: TGTGCCAGTCAGTTTTCTGGTGGGGGGAACCAGCCCCAGCATTTT.

The chain is built from TRBV15 and TRBJ2-3, with TRBD2 matching over 13 bases. J gave up 4 bases and V 0 bases, and 10 bases lay outside the gene matches. CDR3 length equals 19 residues. Germline CDR1 and CDR2: LNHNV and YYDKDF (reference sequence). CDR3 coding DNA: TGTGCCACCAGCAGAGATGGCGGTTGGACTAGCGGGAGTTCAGATACGCAGTATTTT. Translated: CATSRDGGWTSGSSDTQYF.

V and J are TRBV2 and TRBJ2-1; 10 bases line up with TRBD1. CDR1 is SNHLY, CDR2 FYNNEI, per germline. The CDR3 length is 15 residues. Trimming removed 5 bases from V and 7 bases from J; junction bases left unmatched: 8. Here the CDR3 DNA reads TGTGCCAGCAGTTGGGACAGGGGCTCAGGGAATGAGCAGTTCTTC. This translates into CASSWDRGSGNEQFF.

V gene TRBV28 combines with J gene TRBJ2-7, with D perhaps TRBD2 (6 bases). Germline values: CDR1 MDHEN, CDR2 SYDVKM. The CDR3 runs to 14 residues. Trimming removed 2 bases at V and 1 base at J, with 9 bases between. In nucleotides, the CDR3 is TGTGCCAGCAGTTTAGCGGGAAGGTCCTACGAGCAGTACTTC. This gives the protein CASSLAGRSYEQYF.